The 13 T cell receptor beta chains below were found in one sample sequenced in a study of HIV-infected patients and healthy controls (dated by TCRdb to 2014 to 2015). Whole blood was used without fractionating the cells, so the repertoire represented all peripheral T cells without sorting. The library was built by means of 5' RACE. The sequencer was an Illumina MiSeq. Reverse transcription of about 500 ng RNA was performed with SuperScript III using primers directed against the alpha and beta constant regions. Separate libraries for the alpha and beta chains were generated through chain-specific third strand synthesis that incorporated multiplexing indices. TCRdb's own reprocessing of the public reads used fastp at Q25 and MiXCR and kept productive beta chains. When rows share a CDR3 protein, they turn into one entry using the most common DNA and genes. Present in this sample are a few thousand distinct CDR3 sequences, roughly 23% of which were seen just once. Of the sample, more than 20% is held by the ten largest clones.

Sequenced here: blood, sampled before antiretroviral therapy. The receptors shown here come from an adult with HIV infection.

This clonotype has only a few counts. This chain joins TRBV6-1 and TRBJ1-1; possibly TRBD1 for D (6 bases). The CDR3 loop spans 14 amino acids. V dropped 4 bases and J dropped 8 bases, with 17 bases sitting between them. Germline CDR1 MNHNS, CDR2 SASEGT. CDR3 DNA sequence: TGTGCCAGCAGTGTCGAGAGGGGGACTACCGAAGCTTTCTTT. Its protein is CASSVERGTTEAFF.

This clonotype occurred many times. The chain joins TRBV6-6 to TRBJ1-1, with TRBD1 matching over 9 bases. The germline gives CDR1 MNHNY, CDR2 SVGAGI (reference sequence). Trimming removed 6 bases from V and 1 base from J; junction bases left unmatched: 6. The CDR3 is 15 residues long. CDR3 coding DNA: TGTGCCAGCAGACAAAGGACAGGGGAGAACACTGAAGCTTTCTTT. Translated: CASRQRTGENTEAFF.

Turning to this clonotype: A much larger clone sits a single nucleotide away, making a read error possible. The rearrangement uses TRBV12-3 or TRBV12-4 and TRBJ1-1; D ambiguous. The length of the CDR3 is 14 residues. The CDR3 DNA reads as TGTGCCAGAAGTTTTGGGGTGATGAACACTGAAGCTTTCTTT. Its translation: CARSFGVMNTEAFF.

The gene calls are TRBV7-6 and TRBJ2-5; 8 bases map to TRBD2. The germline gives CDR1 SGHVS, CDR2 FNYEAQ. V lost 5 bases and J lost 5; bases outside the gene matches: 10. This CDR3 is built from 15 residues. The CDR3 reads CASSPTRLARETQYF. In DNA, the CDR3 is TGTGCCAGCAGCCCGACCCGACTAGCGAGGGAGACCCAGTACTTC.

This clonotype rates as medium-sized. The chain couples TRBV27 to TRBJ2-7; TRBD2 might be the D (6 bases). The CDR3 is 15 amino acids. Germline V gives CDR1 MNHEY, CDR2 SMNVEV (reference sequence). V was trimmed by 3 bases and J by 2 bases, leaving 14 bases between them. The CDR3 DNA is TGTGCCAGCAGTTTCGGAAGCGGGTCAGCCTACGAGCAGTACTTC. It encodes CASSFGSGSAYEQYF.

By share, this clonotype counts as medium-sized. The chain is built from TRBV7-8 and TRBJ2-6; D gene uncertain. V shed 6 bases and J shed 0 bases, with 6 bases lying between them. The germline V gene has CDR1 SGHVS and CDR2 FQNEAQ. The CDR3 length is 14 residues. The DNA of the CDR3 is TGTGCCAGCAGTAGCAGCTCTGGGGCCAACGTCCTGACTTTC. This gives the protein CASSSSSGANVLTF.

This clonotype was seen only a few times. The CDR3 sequence: CASRLGGVIDNEQFF. CDR3 nucleotides: TGTGCCAGCAGATTAGGGGGGGTTATAGACAATGAGCAGTTCTTC. The rearrangement uses TRBV5-4 and TRBJ2-1, with D possibly matching TRBD2 (7 bases). Germline CDR1 is SGHNT and CDR2 is YYREEE (reference sequence). CDR3 length: 15 amino acids. Trimming shortened V by 5 bases and J by 5 bases, and 17 bases separated the two germline ends.

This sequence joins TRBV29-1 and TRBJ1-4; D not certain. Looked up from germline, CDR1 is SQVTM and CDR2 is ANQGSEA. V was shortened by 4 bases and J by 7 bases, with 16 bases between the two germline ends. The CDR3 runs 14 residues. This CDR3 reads CSVGIGGGGEKLFF. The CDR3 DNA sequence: TGCAGCGTTGGAATAGGAGGAGGCGGTGAAAAACTGTTTTTT.

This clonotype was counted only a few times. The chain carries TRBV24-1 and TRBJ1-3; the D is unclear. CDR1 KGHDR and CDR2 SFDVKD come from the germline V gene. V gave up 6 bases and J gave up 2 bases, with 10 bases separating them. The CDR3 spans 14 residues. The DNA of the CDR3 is TGTGCCACCAGTCCCGGCAGGACTGGAAACACCATATATTTT. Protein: CATSPGRTGNTIYF.

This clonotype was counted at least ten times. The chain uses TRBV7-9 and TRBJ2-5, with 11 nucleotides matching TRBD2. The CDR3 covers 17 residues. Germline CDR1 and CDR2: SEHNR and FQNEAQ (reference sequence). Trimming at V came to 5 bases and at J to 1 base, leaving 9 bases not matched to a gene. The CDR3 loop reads CASSPSSGGTSQETQYF. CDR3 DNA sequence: TGTGCCAGCAGCCCCTCTAGCGGGGGGACCTCCCAAGAGACCCAGTACTTC.

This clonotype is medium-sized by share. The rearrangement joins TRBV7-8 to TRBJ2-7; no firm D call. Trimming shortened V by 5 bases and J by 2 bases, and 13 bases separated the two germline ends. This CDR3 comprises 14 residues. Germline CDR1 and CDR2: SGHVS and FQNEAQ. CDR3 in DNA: TGTGCCAGCAGCCCACGGTCTAGGGCCTACGAGCAGTACTTC. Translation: CASSPRSRAYEQYF.

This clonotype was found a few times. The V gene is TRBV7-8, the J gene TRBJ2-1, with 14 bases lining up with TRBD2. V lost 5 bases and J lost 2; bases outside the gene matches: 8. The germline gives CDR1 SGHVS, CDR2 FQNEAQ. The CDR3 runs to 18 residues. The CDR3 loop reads CASSARLAGGPPYNEQFF. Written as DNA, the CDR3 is TGTGCCAGCAGCGCTAGACTAGCGGGGGGGCCCCCCTACAATGAGCAGTTCTTC.

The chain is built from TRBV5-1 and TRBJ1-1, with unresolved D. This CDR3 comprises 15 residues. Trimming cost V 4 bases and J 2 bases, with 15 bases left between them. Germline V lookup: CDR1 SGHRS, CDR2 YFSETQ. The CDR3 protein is CASSQFSRPNTEAFF. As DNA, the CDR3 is TGCGCCAGCAGCCAATTTAGTAGACCAAACACTGAAGCTTTCTTT.